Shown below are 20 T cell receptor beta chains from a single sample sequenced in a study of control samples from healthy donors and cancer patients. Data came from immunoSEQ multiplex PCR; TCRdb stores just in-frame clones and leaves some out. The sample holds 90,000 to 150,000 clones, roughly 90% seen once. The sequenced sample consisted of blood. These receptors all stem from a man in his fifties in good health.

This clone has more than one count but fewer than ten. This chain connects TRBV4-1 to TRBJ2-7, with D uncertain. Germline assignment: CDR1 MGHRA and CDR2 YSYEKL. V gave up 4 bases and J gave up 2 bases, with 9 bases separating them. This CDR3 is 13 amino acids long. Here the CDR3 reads CASSPGLAYEQYF. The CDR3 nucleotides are TGCGCCAGCAGCCCCGGGCTAGCCTACGAGCAGTACTTC.

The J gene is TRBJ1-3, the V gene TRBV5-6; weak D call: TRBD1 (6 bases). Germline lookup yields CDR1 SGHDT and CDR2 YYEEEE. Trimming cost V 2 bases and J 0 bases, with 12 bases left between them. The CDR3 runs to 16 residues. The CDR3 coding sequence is TGTGCCAGCAGCTTAGACAGGATCTACTCTGGAAACACCATATATTTT. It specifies CASSLDRIYSGNTIYF.

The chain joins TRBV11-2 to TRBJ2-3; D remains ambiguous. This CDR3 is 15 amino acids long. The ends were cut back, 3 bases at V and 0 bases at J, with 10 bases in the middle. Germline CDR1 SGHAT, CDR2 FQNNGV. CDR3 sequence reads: CASSFGSSSTDTQYF. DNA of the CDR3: TGTGCCAGCAGCTTCGGGTCCTCTAGCACAGATACGCAGTATTTT.

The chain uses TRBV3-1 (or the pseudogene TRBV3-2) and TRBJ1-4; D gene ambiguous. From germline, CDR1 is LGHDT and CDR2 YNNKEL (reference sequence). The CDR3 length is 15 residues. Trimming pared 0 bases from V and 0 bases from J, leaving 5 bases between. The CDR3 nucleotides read TGTGCCAGCAGCCAAGACGGGACAACTAATGAAAAACTGTTTTTT. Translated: CASSQDGTTNEKLFF.

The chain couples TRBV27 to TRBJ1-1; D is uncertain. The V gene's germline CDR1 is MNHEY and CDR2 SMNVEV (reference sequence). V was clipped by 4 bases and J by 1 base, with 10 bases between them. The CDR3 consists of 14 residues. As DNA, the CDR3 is TGTGCCAGCAGTTGGGCAGGAACGAACACTGAAGCTTTCTTT. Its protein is CASSWAGTNTEAFF.

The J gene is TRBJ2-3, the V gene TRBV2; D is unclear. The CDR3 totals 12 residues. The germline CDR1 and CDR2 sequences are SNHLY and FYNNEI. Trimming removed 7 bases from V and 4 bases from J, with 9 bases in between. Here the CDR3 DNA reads TGTGCCAGCATGTCCGCCCCAGATACGCAGTATTTT. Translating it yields CASMSAPDTQYF.

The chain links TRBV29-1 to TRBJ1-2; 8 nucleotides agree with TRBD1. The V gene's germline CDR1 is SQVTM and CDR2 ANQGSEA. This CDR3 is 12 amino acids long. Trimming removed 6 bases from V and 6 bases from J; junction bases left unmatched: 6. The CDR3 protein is CSVVDRADGYTF. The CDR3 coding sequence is TGCAGCGTGGTGGACAGGGCAGATGGCTACACCTTC. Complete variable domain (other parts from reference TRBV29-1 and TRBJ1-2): SAVISQKPSRDICQRGTSLTIQCQVDSQVTMMFWYRQQPGQSLTLIATANQGSEATYESGFVIDKFPISRPNLTFSTLTVSNMSPEDSSIYLCSVVDRADGYTFGSGTRLTVV.

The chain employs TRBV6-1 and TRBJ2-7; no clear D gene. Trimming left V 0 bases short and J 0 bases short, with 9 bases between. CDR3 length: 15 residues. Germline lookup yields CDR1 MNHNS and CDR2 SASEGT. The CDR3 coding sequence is TGTGCCAGCAGTGAAGCACAGCACCCCTCCTACGAGCAGTACTTC. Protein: CASSEAQHPSYEQYF.

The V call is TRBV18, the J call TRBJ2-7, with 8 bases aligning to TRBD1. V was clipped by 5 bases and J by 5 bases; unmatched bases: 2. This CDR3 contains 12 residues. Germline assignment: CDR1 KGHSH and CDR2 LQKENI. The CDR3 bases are TGTGCCAGCTCATCGACAGGGGACGAGCAGTACTTC. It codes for CASSSTGDEQYF. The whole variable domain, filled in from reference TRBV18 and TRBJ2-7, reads NAGVMQNPRHLVRRRGQEARLRCSPMKGHSHVYWYRQLPEEGLKFMVYLQKENIIDESGMPKERFSAEFPKEGPSILRIQQVVRGDSAAYFCASSSTGDEQYFGPGTRLTVT.

The CDR3 loop reads CASSSAGQGTGYTF. For the CDR3, the DNA is TGTGCCAGCAGTTCAGCAGGACAGGGGACTGGCTACACCTTC. V usage is TRBV27 and J usage is TRBJ1-2, with 9 bases matching TRBD1. Unmatched junction bases numbered 7, after V lost 4 bases and J lost 7 bases. The CDR3 runs 14 residues. In germline, CDR1 is MNHEY, CDR2 SMNVEV (reference sequence).

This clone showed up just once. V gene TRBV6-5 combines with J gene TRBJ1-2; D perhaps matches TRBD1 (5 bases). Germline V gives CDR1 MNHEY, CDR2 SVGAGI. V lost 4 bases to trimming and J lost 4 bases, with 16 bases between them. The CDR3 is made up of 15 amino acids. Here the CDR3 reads CASSSLRQGVYGYTF. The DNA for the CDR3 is TGTGCCAGCAGTTCCCTTAGGCAGGGAGTCTATGGCTACACCTTC.

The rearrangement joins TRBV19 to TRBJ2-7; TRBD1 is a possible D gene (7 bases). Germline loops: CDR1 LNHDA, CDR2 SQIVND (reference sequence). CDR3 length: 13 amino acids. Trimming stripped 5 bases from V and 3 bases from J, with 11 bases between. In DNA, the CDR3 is TGTGCCAGTAGTTACAGGGGAGGCTACGAGCAGTACTTC. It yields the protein CASSYRGGYEQYF.

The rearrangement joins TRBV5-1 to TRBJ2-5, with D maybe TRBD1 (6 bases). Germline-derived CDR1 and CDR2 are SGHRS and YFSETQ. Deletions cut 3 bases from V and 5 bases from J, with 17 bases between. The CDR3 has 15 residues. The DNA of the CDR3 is TGCGCCAGCAGCTGGAAAGGGGGTCTGCAGGAGACCCAGTACTTC. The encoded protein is CASSWKGGLQETQYF.

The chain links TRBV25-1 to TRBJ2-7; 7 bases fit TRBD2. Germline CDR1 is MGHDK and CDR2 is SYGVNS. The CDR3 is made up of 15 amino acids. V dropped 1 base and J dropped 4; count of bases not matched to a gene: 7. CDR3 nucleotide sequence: TGTGCCAGCAGTGAATCGCAGGGAGGGGCATACGAGCAGTACTTC. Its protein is CASSESQGGAYEQYF.

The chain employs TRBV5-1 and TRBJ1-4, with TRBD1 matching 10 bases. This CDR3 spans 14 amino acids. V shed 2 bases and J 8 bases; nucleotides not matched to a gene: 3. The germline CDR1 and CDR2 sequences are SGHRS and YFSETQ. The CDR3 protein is CASSLGTGDEKLFF. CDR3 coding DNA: TGCGCCAGCAGCTTAGGGACAGGGGACGAAAAACTGTTTTTT.

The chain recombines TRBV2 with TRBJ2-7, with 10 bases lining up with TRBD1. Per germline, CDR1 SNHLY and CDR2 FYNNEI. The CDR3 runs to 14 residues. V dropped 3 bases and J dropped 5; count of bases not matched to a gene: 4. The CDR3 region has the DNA TGTGCCAGCAGTGACGGACAGGGGGTTAACGAGCAGTACTTC. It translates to CASSDGQGVNEQYF.

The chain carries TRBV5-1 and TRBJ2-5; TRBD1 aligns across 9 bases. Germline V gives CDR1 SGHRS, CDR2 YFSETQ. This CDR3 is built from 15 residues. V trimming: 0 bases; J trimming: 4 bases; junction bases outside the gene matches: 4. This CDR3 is CASSLVDRGGETQYF. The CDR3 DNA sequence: TGCGCCAGCAGCTTGGTGGACAGGGGAGGAGAGACCCAGTACTTC.

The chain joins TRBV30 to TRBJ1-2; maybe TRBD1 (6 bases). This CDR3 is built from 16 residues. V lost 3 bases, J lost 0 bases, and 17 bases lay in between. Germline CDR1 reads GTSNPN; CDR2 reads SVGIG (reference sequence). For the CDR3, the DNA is TGTGCCTGGAGCGTCGACAGGCTACAGGCTAACTATGGCTACACCTTC. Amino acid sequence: CAWSVDRLQANYGYTF.

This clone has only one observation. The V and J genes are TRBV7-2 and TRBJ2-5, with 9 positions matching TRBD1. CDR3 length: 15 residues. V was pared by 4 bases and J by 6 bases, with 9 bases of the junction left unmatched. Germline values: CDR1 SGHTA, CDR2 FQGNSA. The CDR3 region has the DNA TGTGCCAGCAGCTCGGGACAGGGTAATAGACAGACCCAGTACTTC. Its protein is CASSSGQGNRQTQYF.

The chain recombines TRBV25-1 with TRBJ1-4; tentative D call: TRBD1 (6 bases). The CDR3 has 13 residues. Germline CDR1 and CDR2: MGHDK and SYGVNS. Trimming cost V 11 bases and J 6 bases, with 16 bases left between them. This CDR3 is CAQRGAWDEKLFF. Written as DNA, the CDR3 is TGTGCCCAACGGGGGGCCTGGGATGAAAAACTGTTTTTT.